These 6 T cell receptor beta chains came from one sample sequenced in a study of radiotherapy plus CTLA-4 blockade in lung cancer. The protocol was immunoSEQ multiplex PCR, while the TCRdb copy is restricted to in-frame clones and leaves out a portion. The sample has tens of thousands of clones; roughly four fifths are singletons. The source was peripheral blood, collected from a patient treated with radiotherapy plus ipilimumab. These receptor sequences come from a human donor with non-small cell lung cancer that progressed on radiotherapy plus ipilimumab.

The rearrangement links TRBV5-5 to TRBJ2-4, with TRBD1 identical over 10 bases. Unmatched junction bases numbered 6, after V lost 4 bases and J lost 8 bases. The CDR3 covers 14 residues. CDR1 and CDR2 (germline): SGHKS, YYEKEE (reference sequence). In DNA form, the CDR3 reads TGTGCCAGCAGCCCCGGGACAGGGGCGGACATTCAGTACTTC. Residues: CASSPGTGADIQYF.

About this clone: The junction and the germline gene differ at one end; a read error may be behind it. The chain joins TRBV30 to TRBJ1-6; no clear D. The germline gives CDR1 GTSNPN, CDR2 SVGIG (reference sequence). CDR3 length equals 15 residues. CDR3 DNA sequence: TGTGTCTGGAATTCGCCCTCGATCTATAATTCACCCCTCCACTTT. It is translated as CVWNSPSIYNSPLHF.

The V and J genes are TRBV27 and TRBJ2-1, with 13 nucleotides matching TRBD2. V lost 4 bases, J lost 6 bases, and 3 bases stayed unmatched. CDR1 and CDR2 (germline): MNHEY, SMNVEV (reference sequence). This CDR3 is 15 amino acids long. In DNA form, the CDR3 reads TGTGCCAGCAGTTGGACTAGCGGGGGAATCAATGAGCAGTTCTTC. Translation: CASSWTSGGINEQFF.

This clone has more than one count but fewer than ten. The chain links TRBV28 to TRBJ1-4; 8 bases line up with TRBD1. J lost 7 bases, V lost 7 bases, and 5 bases had no gene match. In germline, CDR1 is MDHEN, CDR2 SYDVKM. CDR3 size: 13 residues. This CDR3 reads CASKDRVFEKLFF. As DNA, the CDR3 is TGTGCCAGCAAGGACAGGGTTTTTGAAAAACTGTTTTTT.

J is TRBJ1-3 and V is TRBV7-6; 10 nucleotides agree with TRBD1. Germline V gene data show CDR1 as SGHVS and CDR2 as FNYEAQ. V was pared by 6 bases and J by 2 bases, with 7 bases of the junction left unmatched. CDR3 length: 16 residues. CDR3 in amino acids: CASSYLTGGTGNTIYF. The CDR3 coding sequence is TGTGCCAGCAGTTATTTGACAGGGGGCACTGGAAACACCATATATTTT.

The CDR3 here is CASGWTASSYNEQFF. CDR3 in DNA: TGCGCCAGCGGGTGGACCGCTAGCTCCTACAATGAGCAGTTCTTC. The chain links TRBV5-1 to TRBJ2-1; no definite D call. V gave up 7 bases and J gave up 0 bases, with 14 bases separating them. The CDR3 runs to 15 residues. The germline V gene encodes CDR1 SGHRS and CDR2 YFSETQ.